This passage covers 15 T cell receptor beta chains from one sample sequenced in a study of regulatory T cells in long-lasting Graves disease. Indicated time point: newly diagnosed GD, antithyroid drugs for less than 3 months. From PBMCs, RNA was extracted and then used to make the TCR library. Library construction for TCR beta used iRepertoire HTBI primers and Arm-PCR of CDR3 regions. TCRdb called the multiplex PCR reads again in MiXCR, with one record for every CDR3 protein. The sample carries around 420,000 distinct CDR3 sequences, over 14% recorded once. These data also featured in a second study, about T cells in Graves' hyperthyroidism and ophthalmopathy.

Material: peripheral blood mononuclear cells (PBMCs), obtained at new diagnosis, from a patient treated with antithyroid drugs. The receptors originated from a woman between 40 and 55 years old with Graves disease.

This clonotype came up a few times. The CDR3 is CASSPRTSGSETQYF. The CDR3 region has the DNA TGTGCCAGCAGCCCCCGGACTAGCGGGAGCGAGACCCAGTACTTC. This sequence joins TRBV7-9 and TRBJ2-5, with TRBD2 matching 13 bases. CDR1 and CDR2 from the germline V gene are SEHNR and FQNEAQ (reference sequence). With 5 bases clipped from V and 5 bases from J, the junction kept 5 bases outside the gene matches. This CDR3 is built from 15 residues.

This clonotype was counted ten times or more. This rearrangement joins TRBV28 to TRBJ1-6; D ambiguous. V lost 6 bases and J 0 bases, leaving 9 bases between the germline ends. The germline gives CDR1 MDHEN, CDR2 SYDVKM. This CDR3 has 15 amino acids. CDR3 nucleotide sequence: TGTGCCAGCAGGAGAACGAGCTCCTATAATTCACCCCTCCACTTT. Translated, it gives CASRRTSSYNSPLHF.

Turning to this clonotype: This clone may be a read error of a much larger clone one base away. The CDR3 does not close with the conserved phenylalanine or tryptophan, likely indicating a read error. The V and J genes are TRBV5-1 and TRBJ2-6; maybe TRBD1 (6 bases). Germline V lookup: CDR1 SGHRS, CDR2 YFSETQ. This CDR3 spans 19 amino acids. The V end lost 3 bases, the J end lost 0 bases, and 19 bases lay between the germline ends. As DNA, the CDR3 is TGCGCCAGCAGCTGGAGTACAGGGCCTCTAGACTCTGGGGCCAACGTCCTGACTCTC. The encoded protein is CASSWSTGPLDSGANVLTL.

This clonotype was observed a handful of times. The V gene is TRBV28, the J gene TRBJ2-1, with a tentative D call TRBD1 (6 bases). The V end was cut by 5 bases, the J end by 2 bases, with 16 bases between. The CDR3 is 16 residues long. CDR1 and CDR2 from the germline V gene are MDHEN and SYDVKM. CDR3 sequence reads: CASSPSQGRAYNEQFF. The DNA of the CDR3 is TGTGCCAGCAGTCCAAGTCAGGGGAGAGCCTACAATGAGCAGTTCTTC.

This clonotype was found a few times. This chain joins TRBV27 and TRBJ2-1; 11 nucleotides align to TRBD2. Germline trimming cut 7 bases from V and 7 bases from J; bases unmatched to any gene: 9. CDR1 and CDR2 from the germline V gene are MNHEY and SMNVEV (reference sequence). The CDR3 length is 15 residues. In DNA form, the CDR3 reads TGTGCCAGCAATTTTGGGCTAGCGGGAGGTAATGAGCAGTTCTTC. It encodes CASNFGLAGGNEQFF.

This clonotype occurred many times. The chain employs TRBV7-2 and TRBJ2-7; 12 nucleotides line up with TRBD2. The V gene's germline CDR1 is SGHTA and CDR2 FQGNSA. V dropped 5 bases and J dropped 2; count of bases not matched to a gene: 13. The CDR3 has 18 amino acids. The CDR3 protein is CASSARLAGEGRAYEQYF. CDR3 DNA sequence: TGTGCCAGCAGCGCCCGACTAGCGGGAGAGGGACGCGCCTACGAGCAGTACTTC.

This clonotype was picked up many times. The chain is built from TRBV28 and TRBJ2-7, with 8 positions matching TRBD2. Looked up from germline, CDR1 is MDHEN and CDR2 is SYDVKM. J lost 1 base, V lost 6 bases, and 11 bases had no gene match. The CDR3 loop spans 16 amino acids. The CDR3 bases are TGTGCCAGCAGGGAAACCGGGACTAGAACATCCTACGAGCAGTACTTC. It yields the protein CASRETGTRTSYEQYF.

This clonotype was counted at least ten times. The chain carries TRBV7-2 and TRBJ2-1, with no clear D. V dropped 3 bases and J dropped 2 bases, with 5 bases sitting between them. Germline V CDR1 and CDR2: SGHTA, FQGNSA. The CDR3 loop spans 13 amino acids. The CDR3 spells CASSFNPYNEQFF. As DNA, the CDR3 is TGTGCCAGCAGCTTTAATCCCTACAATGAGCAGTTCTTC.

J is TRBJ2-3 and V is TRBV11-2; weak D call: TRBD2 (7 bases). The CDR3 length is 17 residues. CDR1 SGHAT and CDR2 FQNNGV come from the germline V gene. Trimming shortened V by 5 bases and J by 2 bases, and 20 bases separated the two germline ends. The DNA for the CDR3 is TGTGCCAGCAGCCCGCGAGCAAGGGGGGGGGACACAGATACGCAGTATTTT. Its translation is CASSPRARGGDTDTQYF.

This clonotype was seen many times. V usage is TRBV11-3 and J usage is TRBJ2-1; D might be TRBD1 or TRBD2, each matching 5 bases. Per the germline V gene, CDR1 is SGHNT and CDR2 is YENEEA. Trimming shortened V by 5 bases and J by 0 bases, and 14 bases separated the two germline ends. The CDR3 length is 16 residues. CDR3 coding DNA: TGTGCCAGCAGCGAACCGGGACGGAGCTCCTACAATGAGCAGTTCTTC. Protein product: CASSEPGRSSYNEQFF. Full variable domain (rest looked up from reference TRBV11-3 and TRBJ2-1): EAGVVQSPRYKIIEKKQPVAFWCNPISGHNTLYWYLQNLGQGPELLIRYENEEAVDDSQLPKDRFSAERLKGVDSTLKIQPAELGDSAVYLCASSEPGRSSYNEQFFGPGTRLTVL.

In its sample, this clonotype was seen many times. The rearrangement links TRBV30 to TRBJ1-2; the match to TRBD1 covers 10 bases. Per the germline V gene, CDR1 is GTSNPN and CDR2 is SVGIG (reference sequence). This CDR3 region has 15 residues. V dropped 4 bases and J dropped 5; count of bases not matched to a gene: 10. The CDR3 DNA sequence: TGTGCCTGGACCATTTCCCCGGACAGGGGGTATGGCTACACCTTC. Protein: CAWTISPDRGYGYTF.

This clonotype was picked up many times. The chain couples TRBV12-3 or TRBV12-4 to TRBJ2-2; TRBD1 matches 10 bases. CDR3 length: 15 residues. The J segment lost 7 bases and the V segment lost 1 base, leaving 3 bases of the junction unmatched. For the CDR3, the DNA is TGTGCCAGCAGTTTAGGACAGGGGGCGGTCGGGGAGCTGTTTTTT. Translation gives CASSLGQGAVGELFF.

The chain joins TRBV6-1 to TRBJ2-1; 7 nucleotides line up with TRBD2. CDR1 and CDR2 (germline): MNHNS, SASEGT. V lost 6 bases to trimming and J lost 8 bases; unmatched junction nucleotides: 7. The CDR3 runs 13 residues. In DNA form, the CDR3 reads TGTGCCAGCAGCCGGACTAGATTCGATGAGCAGTTCTTC. Amino acid sequence: CASSRTRFDEQFF.

This clonotype was found many times. This sequence joins TRBV2 and TRBJ2-3; 14 positions agree with TRBD2. The J segment lost 6 bases and the V segment lost 6 bases, leaving 5 bases of the junction unmatched. CDR3 length: 15 residues. From germline, CDR1 is SNHLY and CDR2 FYNNEI. CDR3 residues: CASSPGLAGVDTQYF. The CDR3 DNA reads TGTGCCAGCAGCCCGGGACTAGCGGGAGTGGATACGCAGTATTTT.

The gene calls are TRBV20-1 and TRBJ1-5, with a tentative D call TRBD1 (5 bases). The CDR3 is 14 amino acids. The germline gives CDR1 DFQATT, CDR2 SNEGSKA (reference sequence). V was trimmed by 4 bases and J by 4 bases, leaving 14 bases between them. The CDR3 protein is CSAKRDSGNQPQHF. DNA of the CDR3: TGCAGTGCTAAACGGGACTCAGGGAATCAGCCCCAGCATTTT.